This T cell receptor beta chain was recorded in a study of T cell repertoires in cytomegalovirus infection. Study-wide context: Use of recently identified HLA-C-restricted and well-studied HLA-B-restricted CMV epitopes was part of the study. The public TCR beta signatures pointed to both CMV infection and matching HLA type. General study results and limits: The ex vivo response was dominated by HLA-C-restricted CMV-specific TCR beta clonotypes. Public TCR beta family frequency separated CMV-and-HLA carriers, including in an independent cohort.

Trimming took 6 bases from V and 2 from J, leaving 11 bases between them. Germline V gene data show CDR1 as SNHLY and CDR2 as FYNNEI. This CDR3 spans 13 amino acids. With regard to this clonotype: Its antigen is unidentified.

Using its own MiXCR run on the reads, TCRdb lists one record per CDR3 protein. The sample yields about 830,000 distinct CDR3 sequences, approximately 32% seen once. Material: cultured CD8+ T cells from PBMCs, obtained from culture after CMV antigen stimulation. The TCR was taken from a human donor in good health (CMV status not recorded). Some clones in this sample may be carry-over from other donors' samples. The J gene is TRBJ2-7, the V gene TRBV2; possible D gene TRBD2, 5 bases. The CDR3 region has the DNA TGTGCCAGCAGCGACGGGGAAGCCTACGAGCAGTACTTC. Its protein product is CASSDGEAYEQYF.